The 20 T cell receptor beta chains presented below share a single source sample, sequenced in a study of blood T cell repertoires in COVID-19. Some clones are missing from TCRdb's copy, which holds only in-frame ones; the method was immunoSEQ multiplex PCR. Found here are approximately 82,000 clones, 85% of them singletons; the top ten hold roughly 10%. The sequenced sample was peripheral blood. Receptors were obtained from a woman in her seventies with active or convalescent COVID-19.

This rearrangement joins TRBV15 to TRBJ1-3; D is unresolved. There are 18 residues in the CDR3. Germline CDR1 LNHNV, CDR2 YYDKDF (reference sequence). V was shortened by 0 bases and J by 1 base, with 16 bases between the two germline ends. CDR3 sequence (DNA): TGTGCCACCAGCAGAGATCCATTAAGGAGCTTTTCTGGAAACACCATATATTTT. This sequence encodes CATSRDPLRSFSGNTIYF.

This chain connects TRBV24-1 to TRBJ1-5; D is possibly TRBD1 (6 bases). Germline V lookup: CDR1 KGHDR, CDR2 SFDVKD. The CDR3 length is 18 residues. V lost 4 bases and J lost 0, with 18 bases in between. CDR3 loop: CATSDRPGQSYSNQPQHF. CDR3 coding DNA: TGTGCCACCAGTGACCGGCCCGGACAGTCGTATAGCAATCAGCCCCAGCATTTT.

The V gene is TRBV3-1 (or the pseudogene TRBV3-2), the J gene TRBJ2-2; TRBD2 might be the D (5 bases). CDR1 and CDR2 from the germline V gene are LGHDT and YNNKEL (reference sequence). The CDR3 length is 15 residues. The V and J ends lost 4 bases and 4 bases respectively, with 13 bases between them. Here the CDR3 DNA reads TGTGCCAGCAGCCTAACTGCCGGGGTCACCGGGGAGCTGTTTTTT. Translated, it gives CASSLTAGVTGELFF.

V is TRBV28 and J is TRBJ1-4; D is perhaps TRBD1 (6 bases). The CDR3 spans 13 residues. The V end was cut by 6 bases, the J end by 8 bases, with 13 bases between. CDR1 MDHEN and CDR2 SYDVKM come from the germline V gene. This CDR3 reads CASRSGVVEKLFF. The CDR3 coding sequence is TGTGCCAGCAGATCAGGGGTAGTGGAAAAACTGTTTTTT.

The chain recombines TRBV6-5 with TRBJ2-7; 10 nucleotides align to TRBD1. This CDR3 is built from 14 residues. Germline loops: CDR1 MNHEY, CDR2 SVGAGI. The junction had 7 bases not matched to a gene; V was cut back by 5 bases and J by 6 bases. Written as DNA, the CDR3 is TGTGCCAGCAGTACCGGGACAGGGGCTTCCGAGCAGTACTTC. Protein sequence: CASSTGTGASEQYF.

This clone was seen just once. The J gene is TRBJ1-2, the V gene TRBV6-5; D is perhaps TRBD1 (5 bases). The germline V gene has CDR1 MNHEY and CDR2 SVGAGI. This CDR3 spans 14 amino acids. Trimming shortened V by 0 bases and J by 3 bases, and 8 bases separated the two germline ends. CDR3 amino acids: CASSYSSRDYGYTF. The CDR3 bases are TGTGCCAGCAGTTACTCGTCCAGGGACTATGGCTACACCTTC.

The CDR3 nucleotides are TGTGCCAGCAGCGTAGTGGCAGAGGACACCATATATTTT. Amino acids: CASSVVAEDTIYF. The chain uses TRBV9 and TRBJ1-3; D is undetermined. Trimming shortened V by 0 bases and J by 8 bases, and 9 bases separated the two germline ends. The CDR3 covers 13 residues. The V gene's germline CDR1 is SGDLS and CDR2 YYNGEE.

This chain links TRBV2 with TRBJ2-7, with a weak D call TRBD1 (6 bases). The CDR3 totals 13 residues. The germline CDR1 and CDR2 sequences are SNHLY and FYNNEI. V lost 6 bases and J lost 1, with 10 bases in between. The CDR3: CASSRDNSYEQYF. The CDR3 bases are TGTGCCAGCAGCAGGGACAATTCCTACGAGCAGTACTTC. Variable domain in full (rest from reference TRBV2 and TRBJ2-7): EPEVTQTPSHQVTQMGQEVILRCVPISNHLYFYWYRQILGQKVEFLVSFYNNEISEKSEIFDDQFSVERPDGSNFTLKIRSTKLEDSAMYFCASSRDNSYEQYFGPGTRLTVT.

The J gene is TRBJ1-1, the V gene TRBV5-4; 7 bases are a match to TRBD1. The junction had 5 bases not matched to a gene; V was cut back by 2 bases and J by 1 base. The CDR3 is 15 amino acids. Germline V gives CDR1 SGHNT, CDR2 YYREEE (reference sequence). The CDR3, as DNA: TGTGCCAGCAGCTTACGGACAGGTACGAACACTGAAGCTTTCTTT. Translation gives CASSLRTGTNTEAFF.

In DNA form, the CDR3 reads TGTGCCAGCAGCTGGACAGACTCTGGAAACACCATATATTTT. Protein product: CASSWTDSGNTIYF. The chain is built from TRBV11-2 and TRBJ1-3; tentatively, D is TRBD1 (6 bases). V was trimmed by 4 bases and J by 0 bases, leaving 7 bases between them. CDR1 is SGHAT, CDR2 FQNNGV, per germline. This CDR3 contains 14 residues.

This chain connects TRBV7-6 to TRBJ2-3, with 9 bases identical to TRBD1. This CDR3 has 14 amino acids. The germline CDR1 and CDR2 sequences are SGHVS and FNYEAQ. With 5 bases clipped from V and 7 bases from J, the junction kept 7 bases outside the gene matches. CDR3 sequence reads: CASSERDREYTQYF. In DNA, the CDR3 is TGTGCCAGCAGCGAACGGGACAGGGAGTATACGCAGTATTTT.

The V and J genes are TRBV18 and TRBJ2-4; the match to TRBD1 covers 12 bases. The CDR3 is 19 amino acids. V lost 3 bases and J lost 3; bases outside the gene matches: 12. Germline CDR1 reads KGHSH; CDR2 reads LQKENI. The CDR3 nucleotides are TGTGCCAGCTCACCCAAGGGGGACAGGGGGCGTTTGGACAAAAACATTCAGTACTTC. Protein product: CASSPKGDRGRLDKNIQYF.

The V gene is TRBV5-5, the J gene TRBJ2-2; weak D call: TRBD1 (6 bases). The CDR3 sequence is 16 residues long. Trimming took 4 bases from V and 5 from J, leaving 18 bases between them. Germline V gives CDR1 SGHKS, CDR2 YYEKEE (reference sequence). The CDR3 spells CASSEHRVVETGELFF. The CDR3 DNA follows: TGTGCCAGCAGCGAACACAGGGTTGTCGAAACCGGGGAGCTGTTTTTT.

The rearrangement links TRBV7-8 to TRBJ2-1; D call uncertain. Germline V gene lookup returns CDR1 SGHVS and CDR2 FQNEAQ. CDR3 length: 13 residues. The ends were cut back, 5 bases at V and 6 bases at J, with 11 bases in the middle. CDR3 in amino acids: CASSPTWFNEQFF. CDR3 DNA: TGTGCCAGCAGCCCCACTTGGTTCAATGAGCAGTTCTTC.

The table lists this clone with a count of one. This chain links TRBV7-9 with TRBJ2-1; 10 positions agree with TRBD1. The ends lost 4 bases at V and 8 bases at J; junction bases unmatched: 14. The CDR3 spans 17 residues. The V gene's germline CDR1 is SEHNR and CDR2 FQNEAQ (reference sequence). The CDR3 bases are TGTGCCAGCAGCTACCCACCCGACAGGGGGCAAGACGATGAGCAGTTCTTC. Protein product: CASSYPPDRGQDDEQFF.

The chain links TRBV6-5 to TRBJ2-7, with 9 positions matching TRBD1. Germline CDR1 MNHEY, CDR2 SVGAGI. V lost 6 bases and J lost 5; bases outside the gene matches: 11. This CDR3 has 15 amino acids. CDR3 sequence (DNA): TGTGCCAGCAGACTTAACCCCGGGACAGGGAACGAGCAGTACTTC. Amino acids: CASRLNPGTGNEQYF.

This clone has more than one count but fewer than ten. The chain couples TRBV3-1 (or the pseudogene TRBV3-2) to TRBJ2-1; D is unresolved. V gave up 1 base and J gave up 12 bases, with 13 bases separating them. From germline, CDR1 is LGHDT and CDR2 YNNKEL (reference sequence). This CDR3 is 13 amino acids long. The CDR3: CASSQGNLRGQFF. CDR3 nucleotides: TGTGCCAGCAGCCAAGGGAATCTGAGAGGGCAGTTCTTC.

V is TRBV19 and J is TRBJ2-2; TRBD1 might be the D (5 bases). The CDR3 loop spans 16 amino acids. CDR1 and CDR2 (germline): LNHDA, SQIVND (reference sequence). V shed 5 bases and J shed 0 bases, with 13 bases lying between them. The CDR3 is CASSPLGASNTGELFF. The CDR3, as DNA: TGTGCCAGTAGTCCCCTAGGGGCCTCGAACACCGGGGAGCTGTTTTTT.

The gene calls are TRBV10-3 and TRBJ2-7, with 8 positions matching TRBD2. The V gene end was trimmed by 0 bases and the J gene end by 2 bases; junction bases not matched to a gene: 3. The CDR3 is 15 residues long. Looked up from germline, CDR1 is ENHRY and CDR2 is SYGVKD. The CDR3 DNA sequence: TGTGCCATCAGTGAGTCCCGGGGGGGGCCCTACGAGCAGTACTTC. The encoded protein is CAISESRGGPYEQYF.

The rearrangement links TRBV7-2 to TRBJ1-1; 8 bases are shared with TRBD1. CDR1 is SGHTA, CDR2 FQGNSA, per germline. The CDR3 has 14 amino acids. The V and J ends lost 1 base and 5 bases, in that order; junction bases with no gene match: 3. The CDR3 loop is CASSLVGTGTEAFF. The CDR3 DNA sequence: TGTGCCAGCAGCTTAGTTGGGACAGGTACTGAAGCTTTCTTT.